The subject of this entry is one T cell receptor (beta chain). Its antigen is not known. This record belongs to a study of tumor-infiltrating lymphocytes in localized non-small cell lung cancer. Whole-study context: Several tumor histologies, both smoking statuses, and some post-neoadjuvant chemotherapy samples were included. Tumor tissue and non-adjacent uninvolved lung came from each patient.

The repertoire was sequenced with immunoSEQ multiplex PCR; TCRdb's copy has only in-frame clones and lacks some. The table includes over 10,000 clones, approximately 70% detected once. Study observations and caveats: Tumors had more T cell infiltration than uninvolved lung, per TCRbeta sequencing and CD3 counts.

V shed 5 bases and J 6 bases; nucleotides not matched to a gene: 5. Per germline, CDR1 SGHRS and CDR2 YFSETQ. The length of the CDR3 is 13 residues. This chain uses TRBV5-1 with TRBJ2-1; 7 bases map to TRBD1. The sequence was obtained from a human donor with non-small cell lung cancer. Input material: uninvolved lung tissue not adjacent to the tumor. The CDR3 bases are TGCGCCAGCAGTACCGGGACAGCCAATGAGCAGTTCTTC. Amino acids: CASSTGTANEQFF.